The 4 T cell receptor beta chains given below trace back to one sample, sequenced in a study of human T cells and chemical hapten exposure. From the RACE reads, TCRdb called clonotypes with MiXCR, one entry per CDR3 protein. The repertoire holds approximately 82,000 distinct CDR3 sequences, with around 11% as singletons. Time point here: patch test 1, 2 weeks after DPC sensitization. Documented treatment: therapeutic diphenylcyclopropenone sensitization with weekly scalp DPC. The specimen was whole blood, collected in connection with sensitization to the hapten diphenylcyclopropenone (DPC). The receptor source for this set is a woman in her sixties or seventies with alopecia areata. Some clones in this sample may be carry-over from other donors' samples.

This clonotype was seen a few times. This rearrangement joins TRBV20-1 to TRBJ1-1; maybe TRBD1 (6 bases). This CDR3 has 14 residues. With 6 bases removed from V and 2 bases from J, the gap between germline ends came to 16 bases. The germline V gene encodes CDR1 DFQATT and CDR2 SNEGSKA (reference sequence). The CDR3 nucleotides read TGCAGTGCCAGGAGGGGGGATTTCAACACTGAAGCTTTCTTT. Its protein is CSARRGDFNTEAFF.

This clonotype was found many times. The chain couples TRBV18 to TRBJ1-1; D gene ambiguous. Between the trimmed V and J ends, which lost 3 bases and 1 base, there was a span of 9 bases. The CDR3 loop spans 14 amino acids. The V gene's germline CDR1 is KGHSH and CDR2 LQKENI. For the CDR3, the DNA is TGTGCCAGCTCACCCACGTGGACGAACACTGAAGCTTTCTTT. It encodes CASSPTWTNTEAFF.

This clonotype appeared a few times. This chain connects TRBV5-1 to TRBJ2-7, with D possibly matching TRBD1 (6 bases). The CDR3 runs to 13 residues. V lost 1 base, J lost 6 bases, and 11 bases lay in between. Germline V lookup: CDR1 SGHRS, CDR2 YFSETQ. CDR3 region: CASSLLGRGEQYF. In DNA form, the CDR3 reads TGCGCCAGCAGCTTGTTAGGCAGGGGCGAGCAGTACTTC.

In this sample, this clonotype turned up many times. This rearrangement joins TRBV29-1 to TRBJ2-2; D gene ambiguous. This CDR3 has 12 residues. Germline CDR1 is SQVTM and CDR2 is ANQGSEA. Trimming took 5 bases from V and 4 from J, leaving 8 bases between them. In DNA, the CDR3 is TGCAGCGTTTCAGAGACCACCGGGGAGCTGTTTTTT. Protein product: CSVSETTGELFF.